The present entry profiles one TCR beta chain with its context. Its antigen specificity is not known. No much larger clone is present one base from it, and per-base qualities are unavailable. CDR1 and CDR2 are drawn from the germline V gene: SGHVS, FNYEAQ. The CDR3 starts with the cysteine, ends with the phenylalanine, and has 16 residues. The only DNA kept is the CDR3, 48 bases in frame from the first base. V trim: 4 bases; J trim: 4 bases; unmatched bases: 7. To sequence the TCRbeta CDR3 region, genomic DNA was isolated from the sorted cells. The immunoSEQ Assay was used for sequencing of TCRbeta CDR3 regions. The source is immuneACCESS, and TCRdb retained only in-frame sequences with V and J called. Part of the clones is not carried over; for the studies checked, unresolved V genes explain less than half of this, and the remainder is unexplained. For this sample the table gives roughly 64,000 clones, of which more than 75% were detected only once. The ten largest clones represent roughly 2.1% of the sample.

The sample is drawn from a study of OX40 agonist ivuxolimab in advanced cancers. About the investigation overall: Ivuxolimab was an agonistic, fully human IgG2 monoclonal antibody directed against OX40 (CD134), a costimulatory receptor. Intravenous ivuxolimab was administered to patients every 2 weeks at six dose levels: 0.01, 0.1, 0.3, 1.5, 3 and 10 mg/kg. Among the roughly 52 dose-escalation patients, approximately 20 had hepatocellular carcinoma, roughly 15 melanoma, 9 renal cell carcinoma and 9 head and neck cancer. The dose-escalation cohort was 82.7% male with a mean age of approximately 60 years, ranging from about 23 to 85. Patients were allowed to have had prior anti-PD-1, anti-PD-L1 or anti-CTLA-4 therapy, and more than 30% of the dose-escalation patients had previously received checkpoint inhibitors. Three dose-escalation patients achieved partial responses, one with hepatocellular carcinoma and two with cutaneous melanoma. The point of sequencing TCRbeta in the periphery was to test whether ivuxolimab changed TCR sequence diversity and drove clonal T-cell expansion. The monotherapy dose-escalation portion (N ≈ 50 patients) of the phase I ivuxolimab trial is reported in the paper.

Beyond this particular receptor, the publication reports: Partial responders in the 0.1-3.0 mg/kg groups had among the lowest normalized peripheral clonal expansion, especially among CD8+ T cells. Which antigens the clonally expanded peripheral T cells were specific for was not determined. On average, CD8+ T cells showed more expanded clones than CD4+ T cells after ivuxolimab. At doses of 0.1 to 3.0 mg/kg, clonal expansion of both CD4+ and CD8+ blood T cells was observed from baseline to week 6. Low levels of normalized T-cell clonal expansion were also shown by some nonresponding patients.

The trial excluded patients who had a history of autoimmune disease or were on systemic immunosuppression. Peripheral blood for TCR sequencing was collected from all dose cohorts at baseline, on cycle 4 day 1, and on cycle 7 day 1. Samples were obtained from an open-label, multicenter, first-in-human phase I dose-escalation trial of ivuxolimab. The trial enrolled adults with locally advanced or metastatic head and neck squamous cell, hepatocellular, melanoma or renal cell carcinoma. Before TCR sequencing, CD4+ and CD8+ T cells were separately sorted from peripheral blood. This chain is built from TRBV7-6 and TRBJ2-2, and 9 junctional nucleotides match TRBD2. Sequencing was performed on CD4+ or CD8+ T cells sorted from blood, taken in a trial of the OX40 agonist ivuxolimab. The origin of this receptor is an adult with an advanced solid tumor such as melanoma, head and neck, liver or kidney cancer. The base sequence is TGTGCCAGCAGCTCCCTAGCGGGAAAGGCCACCGGGGAGCTGTTTTTT. Translated, it gives CASSSLAGKATGELFF.